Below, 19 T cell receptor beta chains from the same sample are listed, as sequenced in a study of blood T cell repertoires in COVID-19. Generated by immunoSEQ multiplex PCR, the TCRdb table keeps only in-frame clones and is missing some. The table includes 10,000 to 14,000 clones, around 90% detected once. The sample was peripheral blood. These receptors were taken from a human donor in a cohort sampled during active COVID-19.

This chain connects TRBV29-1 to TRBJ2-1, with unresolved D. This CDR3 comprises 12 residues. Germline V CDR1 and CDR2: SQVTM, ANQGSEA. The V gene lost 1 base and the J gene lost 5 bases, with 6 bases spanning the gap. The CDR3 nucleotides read TGCAGCGTTGAAGTGAGAGACAATGAGCAGTTCTTC. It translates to CSVEVRDNEQFF.

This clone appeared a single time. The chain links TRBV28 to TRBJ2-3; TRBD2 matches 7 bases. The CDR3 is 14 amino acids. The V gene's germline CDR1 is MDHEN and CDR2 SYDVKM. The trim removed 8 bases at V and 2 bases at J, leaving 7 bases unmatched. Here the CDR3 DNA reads TGTGCCAGCTCAGCGGGGCCCAACACAGATACGCAGTATTTT. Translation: CASSAGPNTDTQYF.

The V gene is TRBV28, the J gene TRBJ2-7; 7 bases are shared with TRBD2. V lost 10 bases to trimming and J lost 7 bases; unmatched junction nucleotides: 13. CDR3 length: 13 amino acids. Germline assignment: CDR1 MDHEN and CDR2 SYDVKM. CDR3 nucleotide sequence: TGTGCCATCCTAAACAACGGGGGGTTAGAGCAGTACTTC. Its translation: CAILNNGGLEQYF.

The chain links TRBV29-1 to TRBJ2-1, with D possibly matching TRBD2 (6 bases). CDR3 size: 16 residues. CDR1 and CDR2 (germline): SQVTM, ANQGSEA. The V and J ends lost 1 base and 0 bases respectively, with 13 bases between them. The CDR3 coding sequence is TGCAGCGTTGAAGGGGAGGCGTTAAGCTCCTACAATGAGCAGTTCTTC. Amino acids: CSVEGEALSSYNEQFF.

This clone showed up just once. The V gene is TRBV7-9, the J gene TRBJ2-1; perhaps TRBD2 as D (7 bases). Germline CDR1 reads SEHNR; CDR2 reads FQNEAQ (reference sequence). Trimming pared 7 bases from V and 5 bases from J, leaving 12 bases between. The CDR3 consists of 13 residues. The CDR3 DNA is TGTGCCAGCATGGGGGGGCTCGACAATGAGCAGTTCTTC. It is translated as CASMGGLDNEQFF.

CDR3 in DNA: TGCGCCAGCAGCCAAGAAGGGACAGTGAACACTGAAGCTTTCTTT. Amino acids: CASSQEGTVNTEAFF. The chain uses TRBV4-1 and TRBJ1-1; TRBD1 matches 7 bases. V lost 0 bases and J lost 0; bases outside the gene matches: 1. CDR1 is MGHRA and CDR2 is YSYEKL in the germline V gene. The CDR3 consists of 15 residues.

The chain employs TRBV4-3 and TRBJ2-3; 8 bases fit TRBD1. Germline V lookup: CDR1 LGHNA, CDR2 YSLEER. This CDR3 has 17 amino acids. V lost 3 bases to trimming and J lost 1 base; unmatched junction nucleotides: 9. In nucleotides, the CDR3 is TGCGCCAGCAGCCAGTTAGTTGGACAGGGTCGCACAGATACGCAGTATTTT. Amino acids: CASSQLVGQGRTDTQYF.

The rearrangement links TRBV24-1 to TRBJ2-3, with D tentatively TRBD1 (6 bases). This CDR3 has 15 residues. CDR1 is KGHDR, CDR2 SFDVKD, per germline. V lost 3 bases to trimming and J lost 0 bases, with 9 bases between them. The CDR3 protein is CATSDPDRSTDTQYF. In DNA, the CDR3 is TGTGCCACCAGTGATCCGGACAGAAGCACAGATACGCAGTATTTT.

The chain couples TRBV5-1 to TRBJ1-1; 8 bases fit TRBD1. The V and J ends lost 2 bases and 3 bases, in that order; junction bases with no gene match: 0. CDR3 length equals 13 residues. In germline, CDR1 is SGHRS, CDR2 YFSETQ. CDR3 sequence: CASSLQGDTEAFF. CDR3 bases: TGCGCCAGCAGCTTACAGGGGGACACTGAAGCTTTCTTT. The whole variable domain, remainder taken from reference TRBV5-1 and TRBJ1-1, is KAGVTQTPRYLIKTRGQQVTLSCSPISGHRSVSWYQQTPGQGLQFLFEYFSETQRNKGNFPGRFSGRQFSNSRSEMNVSTLELGDSALYLCASSLQGDTEAFFGQGTRLTVV.

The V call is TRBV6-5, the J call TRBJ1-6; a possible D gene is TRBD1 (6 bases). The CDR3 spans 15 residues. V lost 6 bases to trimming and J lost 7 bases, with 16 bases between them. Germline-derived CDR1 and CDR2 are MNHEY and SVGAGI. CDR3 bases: TGTGCCAGCAGGCGAGGGGGTTTCGGCAATTCACCCCTCCACTTT. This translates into CASRRGGFGNSPLHF.

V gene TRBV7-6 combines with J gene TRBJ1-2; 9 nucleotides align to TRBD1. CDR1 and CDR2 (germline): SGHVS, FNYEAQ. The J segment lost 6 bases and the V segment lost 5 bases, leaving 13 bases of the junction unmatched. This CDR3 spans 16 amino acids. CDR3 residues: CASSPLPGQGVDGYTF. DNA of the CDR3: TGTGCCAGCAGCCCACTCCCGGGACAGGGTGTCGATGGCTACACCTTC.

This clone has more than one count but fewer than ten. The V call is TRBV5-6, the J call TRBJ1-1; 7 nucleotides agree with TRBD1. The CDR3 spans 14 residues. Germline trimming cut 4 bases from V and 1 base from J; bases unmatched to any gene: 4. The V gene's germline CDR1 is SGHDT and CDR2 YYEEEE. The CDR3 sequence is CASSEGAPNTEAFF. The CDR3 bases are TGTGCCAGCAGCGAGGGGGCCCCGAACACTGAAGCTTTCTTT. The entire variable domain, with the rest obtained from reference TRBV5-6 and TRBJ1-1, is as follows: DAGVTQSPTHLIKTRGQQVTLRCSPKSGHDTVSWYQQALGQGPQFIFQYYEEEERQRGNFPDRFSGHQFPNYSSELNVNALLLGDSALYLCASSEGAPNTEAFFGQGTRLTVV.

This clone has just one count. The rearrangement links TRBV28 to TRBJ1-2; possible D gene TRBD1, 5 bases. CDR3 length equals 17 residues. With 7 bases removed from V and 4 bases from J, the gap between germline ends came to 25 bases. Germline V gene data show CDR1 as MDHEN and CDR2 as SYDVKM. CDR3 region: CASIPGDYGRLLYGYTF. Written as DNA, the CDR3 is TGTGCCAGCATTCCCGGGGACTACGGTCGTCTCCTCTATGGCTACACCTTC.

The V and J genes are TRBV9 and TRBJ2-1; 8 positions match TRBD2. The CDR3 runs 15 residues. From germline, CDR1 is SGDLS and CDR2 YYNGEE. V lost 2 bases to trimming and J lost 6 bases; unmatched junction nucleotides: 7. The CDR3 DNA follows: TGTGCCAGCAGCGTTTTAGGAGCGGGGGCCAATGAGCAGTTCTTC. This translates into CASSVLGAGANEQFF.

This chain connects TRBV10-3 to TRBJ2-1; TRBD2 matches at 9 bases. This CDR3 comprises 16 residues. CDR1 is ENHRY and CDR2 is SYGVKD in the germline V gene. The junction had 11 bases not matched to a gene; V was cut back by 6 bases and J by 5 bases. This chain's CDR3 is CAISPKRGVHDNEQFF. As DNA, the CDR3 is TGTGCCATCAGCCCCAAGCGGGGGGTGCATGACAATGAGCAGTTCTTC.

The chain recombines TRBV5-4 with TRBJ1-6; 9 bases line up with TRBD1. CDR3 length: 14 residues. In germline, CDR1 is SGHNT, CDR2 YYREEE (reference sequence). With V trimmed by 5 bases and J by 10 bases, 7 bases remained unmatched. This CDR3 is CASSRQGVGSPLHF. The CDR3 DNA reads TGTGCCAGCAGTCGACAGGGGGTCGGATCACCCCTCCACTTT.

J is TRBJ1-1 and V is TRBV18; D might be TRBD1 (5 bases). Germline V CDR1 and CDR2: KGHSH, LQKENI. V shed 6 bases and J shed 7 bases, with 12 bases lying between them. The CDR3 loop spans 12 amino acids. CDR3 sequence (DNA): TGTGCCAGCTCCAGCCTAGGGGTTGAAGCTTTCTTT. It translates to CASSSLGVEAFF.

As DNA, the CDR3 is TGTGCCAGCAGTTACTCGAAGGAGCAGGGGAGCCCCAACCAACCGAACTCTGGGGCCAACGTCCTGACTTTC. This codes for CASSYSKEQGSPNQPNSGANVLTF. The gene calls are TRBV6-8 and TRBJ2-6, with D possibly TRBD1 on 6 matching bases. This CDR3 spans 24 amino acids. CDR1 is MNHGY and CDR2 is SAAAGT in the germline V gene. V was pared by 0 bases and J by 0 bases, with 30 bases between.

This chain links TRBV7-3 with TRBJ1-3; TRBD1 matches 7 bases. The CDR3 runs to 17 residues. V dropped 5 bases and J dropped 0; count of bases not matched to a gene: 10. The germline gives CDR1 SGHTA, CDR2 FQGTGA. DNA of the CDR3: TGTGCCAGCAGCCCTCCGGGCAGGGGGTTCTCTGGAAACACCATATATTTT. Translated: CASSPPGRGFSGNTIYF.